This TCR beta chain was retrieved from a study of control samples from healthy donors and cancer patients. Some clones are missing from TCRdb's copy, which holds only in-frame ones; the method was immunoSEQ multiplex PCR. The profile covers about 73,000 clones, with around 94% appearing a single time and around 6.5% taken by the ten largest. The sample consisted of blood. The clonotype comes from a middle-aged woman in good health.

The chain's CDR3 is CASSLVGAEAFF. Written as DNA, the CDR3 is TGTGCCAGCAGCTTAGTAGGAGCTGAAGCTTTCTTT. The rearrangement uses TRBV7-9 and TRBJ1-1; no reliable D call. The CDR3 length is 12 residues. The germline V and J ends were trimmed by 1 base and 6 bases, with 6 bases remaining between them. The germline V gene has CDR1 SEHNR and CDR2 FQNEAQ (reference sequence).